What follows are 24 T cell receptor beta chains derived from one specimen sequenced in a study of cytomegalovirus exposure and HLA in healthy donors. A multiplex PCR was run with 60 Vbeta primers and 13 Jbeta primers. The data were produced by immunoSEQ multiplex PCR, yet TCRdb's version contains in-frame clones alone and is incomplete. The sample contains roughly 140,000 clones, about four fifths of which appear only once. Sequencing was performed on PBMCs. All receptors derive from a man aged 30 to 39 in good health and CMV-seropositive.

The genes are TRBV28 and TRBJ2-7, with a tentative D call TRBD2 (5 bases). Deletions cut 11 bases from V and 0 bases from J, with 14 bases between. Germline CDR1 MDHEN, CDR2 SYDVKM. The CDR3 spans 13 residues. The CDR3 nucleotides read TGTGCCGGACGGAAAGCGGACTCCTACGAGCAGTACTTC. Protein sequence: CAGRKADSYEQYF. The complete variable domain, with remaining parts taken from reference TRBV28 and TRBJ2-7, reads DVKVTQSSRYLVKRTGEKVFLECVQDMDHENMFWYRQDPGLGLRLIYFSYDVKMKEKGDIPEGYSVSREKKERFSLILESASTNQTSMYLCAGRKADSYEQYFGPGTRLTVT.

This clone turned up a few times. Written as DNA, the CDR3 is TGCGCCAGCAGCTTGGATTCTGGACAGCCAAACTATGGCTACACCTTC. Translated, it gives CASSLDSGQPNYGYTF. The chain employs TRBV5-1 and TRBJ1-2; a possible D gene is TRBD1 (6 bases). Germline CDR1 is SGHRS and CDR2 is YFSETQ. V shed 0 bases and J shed 2 bases, with 14 bases lying between them. The CDR3 has 16 amino acids.

In its sample, this clone was seen a few times. CDR3 DNA sequence: TGTGCCAGCAGCTTAGTCGAGGGGGGGAATGAGCAGTTCTTC. It is translated as CASSLVEGGNEQFF. The V and J genes are TRBV7-7 and TRBJ2-1; D might be TRBD2 (7 bases). Trimming stripped 1 base from V and 7 bases from J, with 11 bases between. The CDR3 loop spans 14 amino acids. The germline V gene has CDR1 SSHAT and CDR2 FNYEAQ (reference sequence).

This clone was counted between two and nine times. The chain is built from TRBV7-8 and TRBJ2-7, with 8 bases fitting TRBD1. The junction had 11 bases not matched to a gene; V was cut back by 4 bases and J by 6 bases. The CDR3 runs 15 residues. Looked up from germline, CDR1 is SGHVS and CDR2 is FQNEAQ. The CDR3 nucleotides read TGTGCCAGCAGCTCGGACAGGGCGATAGGGTTCGAGCAGTACTTC. Protein: CASSSDRAIGFEQYF.

V gene TRBV28 combines with J gene TRBJ1-2, with 7 bases matching TRBD1. The CDR3 totals 14 residues. Unmatched junction bases numbered 6, after V lost 5 bases and J lost 3 bases. Germline CDR1 and CDR2: MDHEN and SYDVKM. CDR3 protein: CASSPPGQYYGYTF. The CDR3 coding sequence is TGTGCCAGCAGTCCTCCGGGACAGTACTATGGCTACACCTTC.

The chain carries TRBV18 and TRBJ1-4; D might be TRBD1 (5 bases). The CDR3 has 12 amino acids. Looked up from germline, CDR1 is KGHSH and CDR2 is LQKENI. V was shortened by 6 bases and J by 7 bases, with 9 bases between the two germline ends. This chain's CDR3 is CASSDTGEKLFF. The CDR3 nucleotides are TGTGCCAGCTCGGACACAGGTGAAAAACTGTTTTTT.

The chain couples TRBV29-1 to TRBJ2-1, with TRBD2 identical over 7 bases. Germline assignment: CDR1 SQVTM and CDR2 ANQGSEA. V was clipped by 6 bases and J by 4 bases; unmatched bases: 15. The CDR3 has 16 residues. The chain's CDR3 is CSVVTAAGPAYNEQFF. CDR3 nucleotides: TGCAGCGTGGTTACGGCAGCGGGACCGGCATACAATGAGCAGTTCTTC.

This chain joins TRBV30 and TRBJ1-1, with D unresolved. The CDR3 has 12 amino acids. Trimming shortened V by 5 bases and J by 0 bases, and 7 bases separated the two germline ends. Germline lookup yields CDR1 GTSNPN and CDR2 SVGIG (reference sequence). The CDR3 DNA sequence: TGTGCCTGGGTTAGAATGAACACTGAAGCTTTCTTT. It is translated as CAWVRMNTEAFF.

This sequence joins TRBV6-6 and TRBJ1-1; 9 bases map to TRBD1. Losses at the gene ends were 7 bases for V and 4 bases for J; bases not matched to a gene: 4. CDR3 length equals 13 residues. Germline assignment: CDR1 MNHNY and CDR2 SVGAGI (reference sequence). CDR3 in DNA: TGTGCCAGCACTAGACAGGGGGGCACTGAAGCTTTCTTT. This translates into CASTRQGGTEAFF.

This chain connects TRBV27 to TRBJ2-1; a possible D gene is TRBD1 (5 bases). V was trimmed by 2 bases and J by 0 bases, leaving 11 bases between them. Germline lookup yields CDR1 MNHEY and CDR2 SMNVEV (reference sequence). The CDR3 has 16 residues. The CDR3, as DNA: TGTGCCAGCAGTTTAAGGGGCCAGAGCTCCTACAATGAGCAGTTCTTC. As protein: CASSLRGQSSYNEQFF.

This clone was recorded many times. The V gene is TRBV6-6, the J gene TRBJ1-2; TRBD1 might be the D (6 bases). CDR1 and CDR2 from the germline V gene are MNHNY and SVGAGI (reference sequence). This CDR3 is built from 14 residues. Trimming took off 0 bases at V and 8 bases at J, with 13 bases between the two ends. The CDR3 nucleotides are TGTGCCAGCAGTTACTCCGGCGGGGGCTCGGGCTACACCTTC. Translation: CASSYSGGGSGYTF.

This clone occurred once. The chain uses TRBV7-9 and TRBJ2-5; weak D call: TRBD1 (6 bases). Germline V gene lookup returns CDR1 SEHNR and CDR2 FQNEAQ (reference sequence). V was cut by 3 bases and J by 2 bases, with 10 bases left in between. This CDR3 spans 14 amino acids. The CDR3 sequence is CASSFGRGQETQYF. The CDR3 DNA reads as TGTGCCAGCAGCTTCGGCAGGGGACAAGAGACCCAGTACTTC.

This chain connects TRBV27 to TRBJ1-2; TRBD1 matches 9 bases. Germline trimming cut 6 bases from V and 12 bases from J; bases unmatched to any gene: 5. The CDR3 spans 11 residues. Germline V gene sequence: CDR1 MNHEY, CDR2 SMNVEV (reference sequence). CDR3 amino acids: CASSRTGGNTF. The CDR3 DNA reads TGTGCCAGCAGCCGAACAGGGGGCAACACCTTC.

The chain employs TRBV18 and TRBJ2-5, with 10 bases that match TRBD2. The end of the DNA is better explained by TRBJ2-7, so the J call may be wrong. The CDR3 has 15 amino acids. CDR1 is KGHSH and CDR2 is LQKENI in the germline V gene. Here the CDR3 reads CASSYTSGIFDEQYF. The CDR3 region has the DNA TGTGCCAGCTCTTACACTAGCGGGATCTTCGACGAGCAGTACTTC.

This clone was detected once. The V and J genes are TRBV7-2 and TRBJ1-1; 11 nucleotides agree with TRBD1. The CDR3 sequence is 16 residues long. Per germline, CDR1 SGHTA and CDR2 FQGNSA. The V and J ends lost 5 bases and 5 bases, in that order; junction bases with no gene match: 10. Here the CDR3 DNA reads TGTGCCAGCAGCGCAGCTCCTGGGACAGGGGGTACTGAAGCTTTCTTT. Protein: CASSAAPGTGGTEAFF.

The V and J genes are TRBV2 and TRBJ2-3, with a weak D call TRBD2 (6 bases). This CDR3 comprises 14 residues. Trimming stripped 1 base from V and 4 bases from J, with 9 bases between. From germline, CDR1 is SNHLY and CDR2 FYNNEI. The CDR3 spells CASSEDWGADTQYF. Here the CDR3 DNA reads TGTGCCAGCAGTGAAGATTGGGGGGCAGATACGCAGTATTTT.

Regarding this clone: The junction does not match germline at one end; this may be a read error. The genes are TRBV5-4 and TRBJ2-6; possible D gene TRBD1, 5 bases. The CDR3 loop spans 14 amino acids. Germline CDR1 reads SGHNT; CDR2 reads YYREEE (reference sequence). CDR3 protein: CASSLGSGANGLTF. The CDR3 nucleotides are TGTGCCAGCAGCTTGGGTTCTGGGGCCAACGGCCTGACTTTC. Full variable domain (missing parts from reference TRBV5-4 and TRBJ2-6): ETGVTQSPTHLIKTRGQQVTLRCSSQSGHNTVSWYQQALGQGPQFIFQYYREEENGRGNFPPRFSGLQFPNYSSELNVNALELDDSALYLCASSLGSGANGLTFGAGSRLTVL.

This chain joins TRBV27 and TRBJ2-5; 12 bases align to TRBD2. J was trimmed by 1 base and V by 4 bases; bases with no gene match: 4. Per germline, CDR1 MNHEY and CDR2 SMNVEV (reference sequence). The CDR3 covers 16 residues. CDR3 in amino acids: CASSWTSGTFQETQYF. CDR3 in DNA: TGTGCCAGCAGTTGGACTAGCGGGACCTTCCAAGAGACCCAGTACTTC.

The rearrangement uses TRBV19 and TRBJ1-5; 10 bases match TRBD1. V lost 8 bases to trimming and J lost 4 bases; unmatched junction nucleotides: 20. The CDR3 covers 19 residues. The germline gives CDR1 LNHDA, CDR2 SQIVND (reference sequence). The CDR3 region is CASSGDRDRGGKRNQPQHF. The CDR3 DNA is TGTGCCAGTTCTGGCGACCGGGACAGGGGAGGGAAACGGAATCAGCCCCAGCATTTT.

The chain has TRBV12-5 and TRBJ2-1, with TRBD1 as a possible D gene (6 bases). Trimming left V 0 bases short and J 7 bases short, with 13 bases between. CDR3 size: 15 residues. Germline loops: CDR1 LGHNT, CDR2 FRNRAP. This CDR3 reads CASGLVQGGWNEQFF. The CDR3 coding sequence is TGTGCTAGTGGTTTGGTACAGGGCGGGTGGAATGAGCAGTTCTTC.

V is TRBV6-5 and J is TRBJ1-3; a weak D match, TRBD1 (6 bases). The germline V gene has CDR1 MNHEY and CDR2 SVGAGI. The CDR3 consists of 14 residues. With 5 bases removed from V and 4 bases from J, the gap between germline ends came to 12 bases. The CDR3 region is CASSRQDGGNTIYF. For the CDR3, the DNA is TGTGCCAGCAGTCGACAGGATGGGGGAAACACCATATATTTT.

The chain links TRBV18 to TRBJ2-2; 7 bases map to TRBD1. Germline V gene data show CDR1 as KGHSH and CDR2 as LQKENI. J lost 2 bases, V lost 2 bases, and 5 bases had no gene match. This CDR3 has 16 amino acids. The CDR3 coding sequence is TGTGCCAGCTCACCATCCGGGACAGCTAACACCGGGGAGCTGTTTTTT. It is translated as CASSPSGTANTGELFF.

The V gene is TRBV19, the J gene TRBJ2-5; 7 nucleotides match TRBD1. Per the germline V gene, CDR1 is LNHDA and CDR2 is SQIVND (reference sequence). The V segment lost 4 bases and the J segment 0 bases; nucleotides outside the gene matches: 5. The CDR3 is 15 residues long. CDR3 region: CASSRTGMYQETQYF. In DNA form, the CDR3 reads TGTGCCAGTAGTAGGACAGGAATGTACCAAGAGACCCAGTACTTC.

V gene TRBV25-1 combines with J gene TRBJ2-5; 9 positions agree with TRBD2. Trimming removed 5 bases from V and 4 bases from J; junction bases left unmatched: 8. The CDR3 has 15 residues. The V gene's germline CDR1 is MGHDK and CDR2 SYGVNS. The CDR3 sequence is CASSFSGGPGETQYF. The CDR3 DNA sequence: TGTGCCAGCAGTTTTAGCGGGGGACCCGGAGAGACCCAGTACTTC. Looking up the rest from reference TRBV25-1 and TRBJ2-5 gives the full variable domain: EADIYQTPRYLVIGTGKKITLECSQTMGHDKMYWYQQDPGMELHLIHYSYGVNSTEKGDLSSESTVSRIRTEHFPLTLESARPSHTSQYLCASSFSGGPGETQYFGPGTRLLVL.